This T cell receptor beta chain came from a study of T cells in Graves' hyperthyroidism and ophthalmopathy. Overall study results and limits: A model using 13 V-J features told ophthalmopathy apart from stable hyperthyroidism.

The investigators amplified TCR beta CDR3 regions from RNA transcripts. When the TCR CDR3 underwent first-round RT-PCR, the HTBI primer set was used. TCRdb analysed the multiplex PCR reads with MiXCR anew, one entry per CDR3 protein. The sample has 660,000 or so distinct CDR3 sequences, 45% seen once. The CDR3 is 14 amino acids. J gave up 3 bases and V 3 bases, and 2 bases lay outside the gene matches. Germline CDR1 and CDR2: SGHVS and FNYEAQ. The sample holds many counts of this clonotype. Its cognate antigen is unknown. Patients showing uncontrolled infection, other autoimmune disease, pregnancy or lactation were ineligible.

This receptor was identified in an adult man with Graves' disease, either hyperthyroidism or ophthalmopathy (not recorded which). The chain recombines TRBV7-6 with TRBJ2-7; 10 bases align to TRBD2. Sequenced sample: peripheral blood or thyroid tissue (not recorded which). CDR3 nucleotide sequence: TGTGCCAGCAGCTTGGTAGCGGGAGGCTACGAGCAGTACTTC. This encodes CASSLVAGGYEQYF.